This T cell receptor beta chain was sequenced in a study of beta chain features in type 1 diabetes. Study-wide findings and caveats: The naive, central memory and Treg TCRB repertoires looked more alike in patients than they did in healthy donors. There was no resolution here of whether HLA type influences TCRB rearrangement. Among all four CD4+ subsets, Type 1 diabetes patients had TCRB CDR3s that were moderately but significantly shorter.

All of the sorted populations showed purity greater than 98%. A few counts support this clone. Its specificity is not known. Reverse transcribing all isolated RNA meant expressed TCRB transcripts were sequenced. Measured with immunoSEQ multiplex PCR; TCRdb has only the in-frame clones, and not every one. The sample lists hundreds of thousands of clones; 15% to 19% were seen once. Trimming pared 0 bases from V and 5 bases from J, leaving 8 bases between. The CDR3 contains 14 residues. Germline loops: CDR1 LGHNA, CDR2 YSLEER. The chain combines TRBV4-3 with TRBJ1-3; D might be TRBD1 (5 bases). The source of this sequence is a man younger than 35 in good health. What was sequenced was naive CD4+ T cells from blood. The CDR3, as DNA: TGCGCCAGCAGCCAAGATAAGGGACGAAACACCATATATTTT. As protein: CASSQDKGRNTIYF.